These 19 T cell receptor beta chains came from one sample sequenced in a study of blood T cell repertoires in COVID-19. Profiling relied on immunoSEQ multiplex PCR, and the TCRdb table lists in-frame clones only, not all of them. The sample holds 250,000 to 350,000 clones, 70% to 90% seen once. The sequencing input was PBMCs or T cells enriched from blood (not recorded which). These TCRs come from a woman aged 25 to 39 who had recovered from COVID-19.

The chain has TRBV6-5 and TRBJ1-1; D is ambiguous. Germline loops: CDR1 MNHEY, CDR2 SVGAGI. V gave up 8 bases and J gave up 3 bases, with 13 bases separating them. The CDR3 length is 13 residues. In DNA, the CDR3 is TGTGCCAGCCGCAGGCGATGGGACACTGAAGCTTTCTTT. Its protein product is CASRRRWDTEAFF.

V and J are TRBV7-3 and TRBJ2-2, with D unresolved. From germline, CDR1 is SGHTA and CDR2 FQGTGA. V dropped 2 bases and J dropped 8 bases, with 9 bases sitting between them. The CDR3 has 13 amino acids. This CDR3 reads CASSLPTLGELFF. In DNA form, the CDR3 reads TGTGCCAGCAGCTTACCTACGCTGGGGGAGCTGTTTTTT.

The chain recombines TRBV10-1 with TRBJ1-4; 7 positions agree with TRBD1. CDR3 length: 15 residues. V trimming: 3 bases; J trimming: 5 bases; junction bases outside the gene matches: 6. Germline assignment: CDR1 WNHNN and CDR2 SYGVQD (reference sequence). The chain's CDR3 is CASSDGTEINEKLFF. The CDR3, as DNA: TGCGCCAGCAGTGATGGGACAGAGATAAATGAAAAACTGTTTTTT.

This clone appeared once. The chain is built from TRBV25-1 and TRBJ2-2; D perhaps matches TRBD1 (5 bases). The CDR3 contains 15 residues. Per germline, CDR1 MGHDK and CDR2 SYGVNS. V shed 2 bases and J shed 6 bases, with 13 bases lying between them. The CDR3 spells CASSETGARAGELFF. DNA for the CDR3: TGTGCCAGCAGTGAAACTGGGGCCAGGGCCGGGGAGCTGTTTTTT.

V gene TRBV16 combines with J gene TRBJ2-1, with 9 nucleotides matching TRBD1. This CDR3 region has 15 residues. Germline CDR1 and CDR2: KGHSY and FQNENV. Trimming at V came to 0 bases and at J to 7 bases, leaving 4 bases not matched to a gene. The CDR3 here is CASSQSGTGSNEQFF. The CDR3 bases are TGTGCCAGCAGCCAATCCGGGACAGGGTCGAATGAGCAGTTCTTC.

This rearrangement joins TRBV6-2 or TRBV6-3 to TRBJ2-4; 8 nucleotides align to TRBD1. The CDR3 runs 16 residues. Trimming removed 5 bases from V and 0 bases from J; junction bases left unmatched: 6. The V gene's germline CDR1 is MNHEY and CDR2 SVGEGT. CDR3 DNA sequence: TGTGCCAGCAGTAGAGGGACAGGTCTAGCCAAAAACATTCAGTACTTC. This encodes CASSRGTGLAKNIQYF.

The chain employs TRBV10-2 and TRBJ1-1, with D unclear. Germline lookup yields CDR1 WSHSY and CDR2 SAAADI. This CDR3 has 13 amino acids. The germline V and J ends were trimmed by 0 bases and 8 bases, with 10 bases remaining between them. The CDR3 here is CASSESQGAEAFF. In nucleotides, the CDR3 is TGCGCCAGCAGTGAGTCCCAAGGAGCCGAAGCTTTCTTT.

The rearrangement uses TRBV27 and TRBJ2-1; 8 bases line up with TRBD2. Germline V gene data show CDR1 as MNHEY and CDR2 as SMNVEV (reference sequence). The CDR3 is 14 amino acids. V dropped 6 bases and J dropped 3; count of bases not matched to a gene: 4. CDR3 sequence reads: CASRTGTSYNEQFF. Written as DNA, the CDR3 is TGTGCCAGCAGGACCGGGACTAGCTACAATGAGCAGTTCTTC.

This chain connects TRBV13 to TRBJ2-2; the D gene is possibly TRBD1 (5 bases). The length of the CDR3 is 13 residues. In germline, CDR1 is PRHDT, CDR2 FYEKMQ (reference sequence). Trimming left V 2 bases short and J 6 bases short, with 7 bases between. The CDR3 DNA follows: TGTGCCAGCAGCTTACTGGGGCCCGGGGAGCTGTTTTTT. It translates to CASSLLGPGELFF.

The CDR3 spells CASSKRDTNTEAFF. CDR3 coding DNA: TGCGCCAGCAGCAAACGGGACACCAACACTGAAGCTTTCTTT. This chain links TRBV4-1 with TRBJ1-1; TRBD1 is a possible D gene (6 bases). The germline V and J ends were trimmed by 5 bases and 2 bases, with 12 bases remaining between them. The CDR3 has 14 amino acids. CDR1 is MGHRA, CDR2 YSYEKL, per germline.

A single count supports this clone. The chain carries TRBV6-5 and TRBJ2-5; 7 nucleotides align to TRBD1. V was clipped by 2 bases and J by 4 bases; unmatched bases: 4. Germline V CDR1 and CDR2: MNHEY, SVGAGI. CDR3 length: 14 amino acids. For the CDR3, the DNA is TGTGCCAGCAGTTACGACAGGGTTCGAGAGACCCAGTACTTC. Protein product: CASSYDRVRETQYF.

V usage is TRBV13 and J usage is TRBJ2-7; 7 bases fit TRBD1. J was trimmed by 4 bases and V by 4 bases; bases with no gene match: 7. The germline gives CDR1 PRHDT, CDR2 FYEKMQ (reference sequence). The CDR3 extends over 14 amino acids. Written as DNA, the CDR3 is TGTGCCAGCAGCTCGGACAGGAGAGGTTACGAGCAGTACTTC. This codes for CASSSDRRGYEQYF.

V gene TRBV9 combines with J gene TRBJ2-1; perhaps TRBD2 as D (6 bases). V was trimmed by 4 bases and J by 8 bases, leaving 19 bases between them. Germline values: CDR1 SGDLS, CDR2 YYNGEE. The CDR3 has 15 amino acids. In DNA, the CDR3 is TGTGCCAGCAGCCTTGGGGCGGGGCCTGAGGATGAGCAGTTCTTC. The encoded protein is CASSLGAGPEDEQFF. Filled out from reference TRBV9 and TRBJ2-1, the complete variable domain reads DSGVTQTPKHLITATGQRVTLRCSPRSGDLSVYWYQQSLDQGLQFLIQYYNGEERAKGNILERFSAQQFPDLHSELNLSSLELGDSALYFCASSLGAGPEDEQFFGPGTRLTVL.

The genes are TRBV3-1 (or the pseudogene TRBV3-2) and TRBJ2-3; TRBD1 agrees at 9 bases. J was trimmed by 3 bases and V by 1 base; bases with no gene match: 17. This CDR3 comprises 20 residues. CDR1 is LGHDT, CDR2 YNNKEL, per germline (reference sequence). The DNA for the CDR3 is TGTGCCAGCAGCCAAGTCTTCTCTTCTGCGGGACAGGGAATGACAGATACGCAGTATTTT. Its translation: CASSQVFSSAGQGMTDTQYF.

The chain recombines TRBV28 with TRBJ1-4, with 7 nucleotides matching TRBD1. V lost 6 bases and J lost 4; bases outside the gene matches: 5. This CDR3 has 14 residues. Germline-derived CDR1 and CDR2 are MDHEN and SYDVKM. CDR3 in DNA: TGTGCCAGCAGCTCAGGGGGGATTAATGAAAAACTGTTTTTT. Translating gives CASSSGGINEKLFF.

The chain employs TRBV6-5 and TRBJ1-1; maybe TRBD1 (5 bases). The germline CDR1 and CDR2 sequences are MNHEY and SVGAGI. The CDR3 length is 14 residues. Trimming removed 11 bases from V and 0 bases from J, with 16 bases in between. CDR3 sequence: CASQQETLNTEAFF. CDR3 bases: TGTGCCTCACAACAGGAGACCCTGAACACTGAAGCTTTCTTT.

The CDR3 coding sequence is TGTGCCAGCACTTCAACCCGGGACAGGGTTAATCAGCCCCAGCATTTT. It is translated as CASTSTRDRVNQPQHF. The chain joins TRBV2 to TRBJ1-5, with TRBD1 matching over 9 bases. With 7 bases clipped from V and 4 bases from J, the junction kept 11 bases outside the gene matches. CDR1 and CDR2 (germline): SNHLY, FYNNEI. The length of the CDR3 is 16 residues. The variable domain in full, completed from reference TRBV2 and TRBJ1-5, reads EPEVTQTPSHQVTQMGQEVILRCVPISNHLYFYWYRQILGQKVEFLVSFYNNEISEKSEIFDDQFSVERPDGSNFTLKIRSTKLEDSAMYFCASTSTRDRVNQPQHFGDGTRLSIL.

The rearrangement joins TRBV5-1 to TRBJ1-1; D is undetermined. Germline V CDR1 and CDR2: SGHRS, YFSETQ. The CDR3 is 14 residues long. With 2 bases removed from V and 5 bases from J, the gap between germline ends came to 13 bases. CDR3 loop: CASSFERASTEAFF. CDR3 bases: TGCGCCAGCAGCTTCGAGAGGGCGTCGACTGAAGCTTTCTTT.

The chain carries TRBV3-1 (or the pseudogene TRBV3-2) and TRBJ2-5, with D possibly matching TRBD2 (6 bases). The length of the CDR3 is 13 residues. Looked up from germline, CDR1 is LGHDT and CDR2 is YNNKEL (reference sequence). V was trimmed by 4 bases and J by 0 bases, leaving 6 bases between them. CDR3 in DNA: TGTGCCAGCAGCCGGGACTACCAAGAGACCCAGTACTTC. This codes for CASSRDYQETQYF.